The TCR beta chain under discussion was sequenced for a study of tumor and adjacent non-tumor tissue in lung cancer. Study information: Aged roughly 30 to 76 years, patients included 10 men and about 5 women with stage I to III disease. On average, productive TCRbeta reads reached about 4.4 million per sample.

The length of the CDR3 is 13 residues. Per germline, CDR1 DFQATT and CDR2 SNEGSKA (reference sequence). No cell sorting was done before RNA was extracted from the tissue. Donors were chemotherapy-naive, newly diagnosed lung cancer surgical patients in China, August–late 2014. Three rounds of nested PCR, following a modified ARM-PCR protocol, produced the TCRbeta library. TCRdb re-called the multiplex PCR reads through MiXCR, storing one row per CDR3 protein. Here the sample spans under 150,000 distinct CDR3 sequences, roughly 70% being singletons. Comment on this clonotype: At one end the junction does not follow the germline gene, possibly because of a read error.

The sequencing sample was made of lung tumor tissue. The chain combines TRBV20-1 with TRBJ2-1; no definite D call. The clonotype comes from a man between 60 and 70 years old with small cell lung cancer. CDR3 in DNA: TGCGGTGCTGAGGACGTTTCCTACAATGAGCAGTTCTTC. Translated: CGAEDVSYNEQFF.